These 3 T cell receptor beta chains originate from one sample sequenced in a study of post-analysis software for immune sequencing data. The study, taken as a whole, reports: Patients had higher frequencies than controls of five or six TRBV segments, including TRBV5-6, TRBV5-1 and TRBV20-1.

Included in the TCR beta cDNA libraries were unique molecular identifiers. In TCRdb, the PCR reads were re-called with MiXCR into one record per CDR3 protein. Of hundreds of thousands of distinct CDR3 sequences listed, roughly 58% are singletons. Their antigens are not known. Sequenced input: blood. The receptors here all came from a girl between 10 and 17 years old with multiple sclerosis.

The CDR3 bases are TGTGCCATCAGTGAGACGAGCGGTATGGGACAGCACCTAAACTACGAGCAGTACTTC. Amino acid sequence: CAISETSGMGQHLNYEQYF. The chain links TRBV10-3 to TRBJ2-5; 7 bases match TRBD1. The J call could be wrong; TRBJ2-7 is a better fit for the DNA end. This CDR3 contains 19 residues. Per the germline V gene, CDR1 is ENHRY and CDR2 is SYGVKD.

The CDR3 loop reads CASSASGTYYEQYF. DNA for the CDR3: TGTGCCAGCAGCGCCTCCGGGACATACTACGAGCAGTACTTC. The rearrangement links TRBV11-2 to TRBJ2-7, with D possibly TRBD1 on 6 matching bases. Germline V gene data show CDR1 as SGHAT and CDR2 as FQNNGV. The germline V and J ends were trimmed by 5 bases and 3 bases, with 14 bases remaining between them. CDR3 length: 14 amino acids.

The rearrangement uses TRBV7-2 and TRBJ2-4; 7 positions agree with TRBD2. The J call is doubtful: the DNA matches TRBJ2-7 better. Germline loops: CDR1 SGHTA, CDR2 FQGNSA. This CDR3 is 16 amino acids long. CDR3 DNA: TGTGCCAGCAGCTTAGACTTAGCGGGCTTCTCCTACGAGCAGTACTTC. Protein sequence: CASSLDLAGFSYEQYF.